This TCR beta chain was sequenced for a study of cytomegalovirus exposure and HLA in healthy donors (dated by TCRdb to 2016 to 2017). A note on the overall study: An earlier analysis of approximately 640 of the donors reported 250 to 300 Gb of sequence data and about 100 million unique TCR beta sequences from approximately 180 million T cells. Of the roughly 400 genotyped donors, approximately 83% fell in the genetic ancestry cluster associated with self-reported Caucasian donors. Typing coverage varied by locus: 629-630 donors for A, B, C, DRB1 and DQB1; more than 500 for DQA1; about 590 for DPA1; 450 to 480 for DPB1. Approximately 330 gigabases of sequencing data and tens of millions of unique TCR sequences made up an early release that covered 640 HLA-typed donors. The study was designed to test whether signatures of past pathogen exposure could be identified by cataloging public T cell receptors. Donor age, sex, ethnicity and CMV serostatus were compiled together with the repertoire data. Rather than using new phenotypic data, the later analysis identified candidate immune exposures from TCR beta sequences and from how often those sequences occurred across donors. The study combined high-throughput TCR immunosequencing, statistical association of individual TCRs with disease status, and machine learning to predict cytomegalovirus infection status. Using immunosequencing, the study profiled T cell repertoires from 500 to 800 subjects and related those repertoires to cytomegalovirus serostatus. A later analysis re-examined previously published TCR beta repertoires from 610 or so donors and added high-resolution HLA genotyping to investigate patterns of TCR occurrence. Among some 400 genotyped donors of the cohort, an average of around 220,000 unique TCR beta nucleotide sequences was sequenced per donor, of which about 18% were non-productive. An earlier analysis of nearly 600 of the donors applied high-throughput TCR beta sequencing to assess whether each TCR beta V gene segment acted as functional or pseudogenic. A handful of DR-DQ haplotypes were handled as single units for association and clustering because linkage in the cohort was strong. All discovery cohort repertoires had been generated on a single sequencing platform. In addition to the first cohort of hundreds of subjects, a separate validation cohort of 130 or so different subjects was used. HLA typing included class I and class II loci at four-digit resolution. Genome-wide SNP genotypes for about 65% of the roughly 670 donors were used in a later genetic analysis, which treated that subset as a discovery cohort. Findings and caveats that apply to the study as a whole: It was suggested by the authors that the approach could potentially be generalized to other disease states and immunological phenotypes. V-gene and J-gene trimming of TCR beta chains was associated with a missense DCLRE1C variant in a later genetic analysis, and the association was replicated in an independent cohort. According to a later genetic analysis, donors in an Asian-associated ancestry cluster had fewer N-insertions in productive TCRs than the approximately 650-donor mean. When HLA alleles, especially DR and DQ, strongly co-occurred, TCR associations were difficult to assign to individual alleles. Correlated functional status among segregating V segments might be attributable to linkage disequilibrium, but an unknown experimental factor could not be ruled out. In vitro tests confirmed that a few of the cytomegalovirus-associated TCR beta chains recognize cytomegalovirus antigens. In both the original and validation cohorts, the classifier was reported to diagnose cytomegalovirus status with high specificity and sensitivity. In a later analysis, the rate of TCR association differed among HLA loci, with DRB1 alleles having the most associated TCRs and HLA-C alleles having the fewest. Most TCR sequences were seen in very few donors, while some public TCRs were found in many individuals. A later analysis found that HLA-associated TCR beta chains were more clonally expanded and had lower generation probabilities than equally common non-associated chains. Only TCR beta chains were sequenced in this cohort, and the absence of alpha or paired-chain data limited detectable features. Because the 87-base-pair reads could not distinguish some IMGT-functional V segments, including TRBV6-2 and TRBV6-3, those segments were excluded. The presence/absence analyses assumed that sequencing depth was roughly uniform across donors, and that assumption may not be true. An earlier analysis of approximately 590 of the donors showed that most TCR beta V segments appeared in productive rearrangements either about 87% or about 30% of the time, which broadly matched IMGT annotations. For the cohort, immune exposure information was limited to CMV serostatus. Because some donors lacked HLA typing at each locus, the association tests relied only on the typed subset. According to a later analysis, most CMV-associated TCR beta chains appeared to be HLA-restricted, and the HLA associations seemed to be driven largely by CMV exposure. The earlier analysis of about 600 of the donors excluded roughly 16 rarely observed V segments, including chromosome 9 orphons, because counts were too low. A further reported finding was that TCR beta sequences accurately predicted the HLA-A and HLA-B alleles for most subjects in the first cohort. In the study, 150 to 200 TCR beta chains were listed as associated with cytomegalovirus. In a later analysis, 15,000 to 20,000 TCR beta sequences were associated with specific HLA alleles at a false discovery rate of 0.05. A cluster of highly shared sequence variants was judged likely to represent a technical artifact of the sequencing pipeline. In a later analysis, several top co-occurrence clusters were reported to appear linked to parvovirus B19, influenza, CMV and Epstein-Barr virus.

Library prep was done by the immunoSEQ multiplex PCR assay. For the multiplex PCR, a mixture combining 60 forward primers for TCR Vbeta segments and 13 reverse primers for TCR Jbeta segments was used. Amplification of the CDR3 region of rearranged TCR beta genes was performed with a multiplex PCR assay on genomic DNA. On the Illumina HiSeq System, the amplified TCR beta libraries were sequenced as 87-base-pair reads. The authors' pipeline ran thus. In a later analysis, around 80 million unique TCR beta chains were counted across the approximately 640 repertoires, and roughly 11 million of these chains were shared by at least two donors. To remove PCR and sequencing errors, raw reads were error-corrected and collapsed into unique sequences using a nearest-neighbor algorithm that merged closely related sequences. CDR3 sequences were aligned to IMGT reference sequences to assign V, D and J gene segments. For a sequence to be retained, a match of at least six nucleotides was required to both a V gene segment and a J gene segment. A rearrangement was called productive if the CDR3 had no stop codons and remained in frame with V and J, and every other rearrangement was called non-productive. CDR3 was defined according to IMGT convention as the region running from the second conserved V-encoded cysteine to the conserved J-encoded phenylalanine. Sequences without an unambiguous match to a single V gene segment were excluded from the earlier analysis of several hundred of the donors. An earlier analysis of a few hundred of the donors called V segments functional above 56.7% productive rearrangements and segregating when the between-donor standard deviation exceeded 5%. A statistical classification framework was developed to diagnose cytomegalovirus status using the catalog of TCR beta chain sequences. In a later analysis, TCR nucleotide sequences were compared against IMGT/GENE-DB human TR gene sequences so that V and J genes could be assigned. In a later analysis, CDR3 sequences and most-parsimonious VDJ recombination scenarios were assigned using the TCRdist pipeline. In a later analysis, each TCR beta chain was defined by its CDR3 amino acid sequence together with its V-gene family, and reads without a unique V-gene family were excluded. A later analysis removed over 500 highly shared, low-generation-probability nucleotide sequences to deal with suspected cross-contamination and a sequencing artifact. In a later analysis, a clonal expansion index for each public chain was calculated from normalized within-repertoire ranks of inferred template counts. In a later analysis, generation probabilities were computed using a VDJ recombination model fitted to out-of-frame rearrangements, and the results were checked against IGoR. In a later analysis, TCR-TCR, TCR-HLA and TCR-CMV co-occurrence was scored with hypergeometric tests, and a repertoire-size bias correction was applied to TCR pairs. To estimate false discovery rates, a later analysis permuted the HLA or CMV assignments 20 times. A later analysis grouped co-occurring TCRs with DBSCAN, adding TCRdist sequence similarity when clustering within HLA-allele-positive subsets. For co-occurrence clustering, repertoires with fewer than 30,000 or more than 120,000 public chains were excluded, along with 5 or 6 repertoires with anomalous nucleotide sharing. TCRdb re-hosts the immuneACCESS table, in-frame sequences only. Its copies lack some clones; in the studies checked, an unresolved V gene accounts for under half of them, and the cause for the rest is not known. The V and J calls and clone size were taken over from that table, and D and trimming were inferred from the DNA. This sample's records show some 47,000 clones. The top ten constitute 2.1% of the sample.

The CDR3 contains 14 residues, cysteine and phenylalanine counted. The DNA shown is the 42-base CDR3, in frame from base 1. The germline V gene (reference sequence) gives CDR1 as LNHNV and CDR2 as YYDKDF. The V and J ends are trimmed by 5 bases and 2 bases, leaving 12 bases between them. The cohort was made up of around 720 healthy bone marrow donors. At the time of sampling, all cohort members were nominally healthy, though unrecorded immune exposures were likely present. The donor was CMV seronegative and was included in the group of 352 seronegative cohort members. A peripheral blood sample was provided by each donor, and peripheral blood mononuclear cells were used for TCR beta sequencing. Genomic DNA was extracted from the blood cell samples with the Qiagen DNeasy Blood Extraction Kit. To note about this clone: This receptor's antigen is unknown.

Recombination joined TRBV15 with TRBJ1-2, with TRBD1 as a weak D call on 6 bases. This clonotype was sampled from a woman aged 40 to 50 in good health and CMV-seronegative. Input material: PBMCs. This receptor has the CDR3 CATSPQGSNYGYTF. The nucleotide sequence is TGTGCCACCAGCCCCCAGGGGTCGAACTATGGCTACACCTTC.